This paragraph covers one TCR beta chain sequence. Next came a second PCR, run for roughly 6 to 11 cycles, which used a sample-barcoded 5' primer along with a J-beta primer mix. MiXCR, applied by TCRdb to the 5' RACE reads, yields one record per CDR3 protein. The sample shows fewer than 800,000 distinct CDR3 sequences, over 45% of them seen only once. This record comes from a study of blood T cells in healthy people across ages. The source material was blood. The sequence came from a woman aged 55-69 years in good health.

The CDR3 reads CASSQDVTSGLAYGQFF. The DNA of the CDR3 is TGCGCCAGCAGCCAAGATGTAACTAGCGGGTTGGCTTACGGGCAGTTCTTC. J is TRBJ2-1 and V is TRBV4-3; 9 positions agree with TRBD2. CDR1 is LGHNA and CDR2 is YSLEER in the germline V gene. After removal of 0 bases from V and 12 bases from J, the junction contained 15 bases not matched to a gene. The CDR3 consists of 17 residues.